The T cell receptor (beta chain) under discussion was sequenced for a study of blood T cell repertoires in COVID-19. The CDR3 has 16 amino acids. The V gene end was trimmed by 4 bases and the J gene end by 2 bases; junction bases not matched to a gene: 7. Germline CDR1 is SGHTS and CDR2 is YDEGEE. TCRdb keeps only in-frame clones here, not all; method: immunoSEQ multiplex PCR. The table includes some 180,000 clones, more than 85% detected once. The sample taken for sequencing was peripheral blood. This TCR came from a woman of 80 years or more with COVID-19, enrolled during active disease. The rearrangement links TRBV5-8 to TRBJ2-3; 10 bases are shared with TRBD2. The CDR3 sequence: CASSRAGGLPTDTQYF. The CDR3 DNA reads TGTGCCAGCAGCAGAGCGGGAGGGCTTCCCACAGATACGCAGTATTTT. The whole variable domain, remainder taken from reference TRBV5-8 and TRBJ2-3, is EAGVTQSPTHLIKTRGQQATLRCSPISGHTSVYWYQQALGLGLQFLLWYDEGEERNRGNFPPRFSGRQFPNYSSELNVNALELEDSALYLCASSRAGGLPTDTQYFGPGTRLTVL.